This T cell receptor beta chain was identified during a study of blood T cells in healthy people across ages. Study-wide results and limits: Measured against age, TCR beta diversity per million T cells decreased in a roughly linear manner. Compared with aged donors, long-lived donors showed fewer expanded clones, suggesting selection.

Primers used in a second PCR of about 7 to 12 cycles were a sample-barcoded 5' primer and a J-beta primer mix. Researchers report that each sample yielded at least 2.5 million CDR3-containing paired-end reads. TCRdb used MiXCR to reprocess the 5' RACE reads, holding one entry per CDR3 protein. The sample yields about 1,500,000 distinct CDR3 sequences, 35% to 45% seen once. Samples had at least 6.5 million PBMCs isolated from them. The germline V and J ends were trimmed by 1 base and 9 bases, with 16 bases remaining between them. Germline V CDR1 and CDR2: SEHNR, FQNEAQ (reference sequence). CDR3 length equals 15 residues. This clonotype occurred a few times. Its target is not known.

The V gene is TRBV7-9, the J gene TRBJ2-1; TRBD2 might be the D (5 bases). The sample comprised blood. This sequence was found in a woman younger than 35 in good health. Here the CDR3 DNA reads TGTGCCAGCAGCTTAGGGGTCGGAGGCTCGGGTGAGCAGTTCTTC. Amino acid sequence: CASSLGVGGSGEQFF.